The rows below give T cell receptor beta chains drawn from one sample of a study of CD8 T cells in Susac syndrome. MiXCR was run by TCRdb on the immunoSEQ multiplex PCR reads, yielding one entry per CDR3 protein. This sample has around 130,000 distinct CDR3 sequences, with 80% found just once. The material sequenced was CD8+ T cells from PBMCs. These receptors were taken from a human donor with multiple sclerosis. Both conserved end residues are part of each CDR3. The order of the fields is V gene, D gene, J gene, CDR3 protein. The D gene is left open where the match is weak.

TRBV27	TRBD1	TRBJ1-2	CASSPRTGVYYGYTF
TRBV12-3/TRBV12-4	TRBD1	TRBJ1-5	CASSETGFTNQPQHF
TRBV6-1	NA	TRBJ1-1	CASRKWYTEAFF
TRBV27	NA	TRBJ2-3	CASSDGPTDTQYF
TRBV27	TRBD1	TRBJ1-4	CASSLDRGYEKLFF
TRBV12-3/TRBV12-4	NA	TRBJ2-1	CASSLGLDPREQFF
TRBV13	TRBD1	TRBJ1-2	CASIQGQGGGYTF
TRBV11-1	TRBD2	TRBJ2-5	CASSIHPAGLTSGAQETQYF
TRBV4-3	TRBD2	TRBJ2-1	CASSHPSVGLAEGTPSYNEQFF
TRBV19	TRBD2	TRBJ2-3	CASKVDGSSGSYADTQYF
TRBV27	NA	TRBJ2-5	CASRALAEETQYF
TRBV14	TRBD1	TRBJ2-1	CASSQGQGEGNEQFF
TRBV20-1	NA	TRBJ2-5	CSARDRARYQETQYF
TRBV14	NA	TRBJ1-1	CASSQAARVNTEAFF
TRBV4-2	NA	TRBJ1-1	CASRHTGGNTEAFF
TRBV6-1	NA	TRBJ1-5	CASSPDSNQPQHF
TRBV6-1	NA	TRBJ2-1	CASIPGSSSYNEQFF
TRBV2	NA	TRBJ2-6	CASHSGANVLTF
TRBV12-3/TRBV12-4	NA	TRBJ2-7	CASSYSNYEQYF
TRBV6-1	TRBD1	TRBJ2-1	CASQKEDRDYGEQFF
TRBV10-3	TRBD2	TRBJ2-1	CAISSSTSGRGTEQFF
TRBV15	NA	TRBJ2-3	CATSRARGYSTDTQYF
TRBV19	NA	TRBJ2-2	CASRSQKGGPNGELFF